Following are 4 T cell receptor beta chains from one sample sequenced in a study of T cell clonotyping in hematopoietic cell transplantation. Assay: immunoSEQ multiplex PCR; the TCRdb copy retains only in-frame clones and omits some. The sample records 5,800 or so clones, 77% being singletons. This sample comprised PBMCs, obtained 100 days after allogeneic stem cell transplant. These receptors were obtained from a male patient aged 45-59 years who had an allogeneic stem cell transplant from an unrelated donor, so the T cells may come from the graft donor. Some clones in this sample may be carry-over from other donors' samples.

The chain recombines TRBV25-1 with TRBJ1-2; D is unresolved. The length of the CDR3 is 13 residues. Trimming removed 1 base from V and 4 bases from J, with 7 bases in between. Germline V gene lookup returns CDR1 MGHDK and CDR2 SYGVNS. CDR3 DNA: TGTGCCAGCAGTGAATCTGGGAGCTATGGCTACACCTTC. Protein product: CASSESGSYGYTF.

V is TRBV28 and J is TRBJ2-7; no clear D. This CDR3 is 12 amino acids long. Deletions cut 4 bases from V and 2 bases from J, with 6 bases between. Germline values: CDR1 MDHEN, CDR2 SYDVKM. The CDR3 DNA is TGTGCCAGCAGTTCACCGCCCTACGAGCAGTACTTC. It specifies CASSSPPYEQYF. Combining the CDR3 with reference TRBV28 and TRBJ2-7 gives the whole variable domain DVKVTQSSRYLVKRTGEKVFLECVQDMDHENMFWYRQDPGLGLRLIYFSYDVKMKEKGDIPEGYSVSREKKERFSLILESASTNQTSMYLCASSSPPYEQYFGPGTRLTVT.

DNA for the CDR3: TGCAGCGTTGATAACTGGGACAGGGGGCGATCGGGTGGCTACACCTTC. It translates to CSVDNWDRGRSGGYTF. The chain uses TRBV29-1 and TRBJ1-2; 12 bases map to TRBD1. Germline CDR1 is SQVTM and CDR2 is ANQGSEA. The CDR3 is 16 amino acids. The J segment lost 7 bases and the V segment lost 3 bases, leaving 12 bases of the junction unmatched.

J is TRBJ1-2 and V is TRBV7-9; D uncertain. Germline CDR1 and CDR2: SEHNR and FQNEAQ (reference sequence). This CDR3 has 13 residues. Trimming left V 1 base short and J 6 bases short, with 9 bases between. CDR3 amino acids: CASSLDPRNGYTF. As DNA, the CDR3 is TGTGCCAGCAGCTTAGATCCGCGGAATGGCTACACCTTC.